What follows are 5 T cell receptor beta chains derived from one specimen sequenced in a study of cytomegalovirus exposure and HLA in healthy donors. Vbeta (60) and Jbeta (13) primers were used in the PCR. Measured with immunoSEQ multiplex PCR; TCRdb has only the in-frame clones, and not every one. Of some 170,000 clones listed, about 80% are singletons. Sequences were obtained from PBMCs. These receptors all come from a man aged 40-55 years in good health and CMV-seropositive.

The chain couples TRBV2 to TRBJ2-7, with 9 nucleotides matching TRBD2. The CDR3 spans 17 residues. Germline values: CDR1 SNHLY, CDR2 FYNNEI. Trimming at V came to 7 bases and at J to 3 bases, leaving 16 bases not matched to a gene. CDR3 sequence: CASTQSSSGRAYYEQYF. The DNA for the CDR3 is TGTGCCAGCACCCAATCAAGTAGCGGGAGAGCCTACTACGAGCAGTACTTC.

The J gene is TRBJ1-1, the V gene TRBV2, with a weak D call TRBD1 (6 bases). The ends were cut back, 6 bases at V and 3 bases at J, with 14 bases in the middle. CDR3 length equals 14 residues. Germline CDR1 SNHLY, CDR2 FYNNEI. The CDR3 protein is CASSQWAGDTEAFF. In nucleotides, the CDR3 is TGTGCCAGCAGCCAATGGGCAGGGGACACTGAAGCTTTCTTT. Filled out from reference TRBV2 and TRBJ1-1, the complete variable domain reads EPEVTQTPSHQVTQMGQEVILRCVPISNHLYFYWYRQILGQKVEFLVSFYNNEISEKSEIFDDQFSVERPDGSNFTLKIRSTKLEDSAMYFCASSQWAGDTEAFFGQGTRLTVV.

The CDR3 reads CASKPTGFGGSNQPQHF. The DNA for the CDR3 is TGTGCCAGTAAACCGACAGGGTTTGGAGGAAGCAATCAGCCCCAGCATTTT. The rearrangement uses TRBV27 and TRBJ1-5, with 7 bases identical to TRBD1. This CDR3 is 17 amino acids long. The junction had 15 bases not matched to a gene; V was cut back by 9 bases and J by 1 base. CDR1 is MNHEY, CDR2 SMNVEV, per germline (reference sequence).

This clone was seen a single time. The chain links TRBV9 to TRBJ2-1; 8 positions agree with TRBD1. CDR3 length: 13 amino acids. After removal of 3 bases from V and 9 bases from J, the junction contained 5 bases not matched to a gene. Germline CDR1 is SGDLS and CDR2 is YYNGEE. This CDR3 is CASSARQGREQFF. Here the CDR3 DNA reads TGTGCCAGCAGCGCAAGACAGGGGCGTGAGCAGTTCTTC.

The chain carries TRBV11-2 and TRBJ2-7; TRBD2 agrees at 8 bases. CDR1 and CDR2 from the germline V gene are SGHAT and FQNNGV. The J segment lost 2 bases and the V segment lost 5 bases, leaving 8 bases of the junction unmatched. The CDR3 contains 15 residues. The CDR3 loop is CASSPRGSGAYEQYF. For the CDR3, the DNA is TGTGCCAGCAGCCCTCGGGGTAGCGGGGCCTACGAGCAGTACTTC.